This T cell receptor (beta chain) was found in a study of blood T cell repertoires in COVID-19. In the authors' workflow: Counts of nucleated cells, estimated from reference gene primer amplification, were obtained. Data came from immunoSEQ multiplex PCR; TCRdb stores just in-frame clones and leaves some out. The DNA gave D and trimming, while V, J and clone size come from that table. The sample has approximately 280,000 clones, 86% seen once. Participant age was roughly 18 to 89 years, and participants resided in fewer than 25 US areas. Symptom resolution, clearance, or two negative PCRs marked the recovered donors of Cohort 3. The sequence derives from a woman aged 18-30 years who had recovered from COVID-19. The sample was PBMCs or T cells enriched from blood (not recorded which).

The CDR3, as DNA: TGTGCCAGCACGTTATTACAGGGAGATAGTTCACCCCTCCACTTT. Translating gives CASTLLQGDSSPLHF. J is TRBJ1-6 and V is TRBV2, with TRBD1 as a possible D gene (6 bases). The CDR3 is 15 amino acids. The ends were cut back, 7 bases at V and 9 bases at J, with 19 bases in the middle. CDR1 is SNHLY and CDR2 is FYNNEI in the germline V gene.